This T cell receptor (beta chain) is drawn from a study of OX40 agonist ivuxolimab in advanced cancers. About the study: Aged 23 to 79 with a mean of about 60 years, they were 75% to 85% male. Findings and caveats of the study: In the 0.1 to 3.0 mg/kg range, CD4+ and CD8+ blood T cells had expanded clonally by week 6.

The assay was immunoSEQ multiplex PCR, and TCRdb's table has in-frame clones only and misses some. This sample has about 67,000 clones, with 65% to 85% found just once. V dropped 3 bases and J dropped 3; count of bases not matched to a gene: 8. The length of the CDR3 is 16 residues. Germline V gene lookup returns CDR1 SGDLS and CDR2 YYNGEE. Comments on this clone: The target antigen is unknown.

The sequence came from an adult with an advanced solid tumor such as melanoma, head and neck, liver or kidney cancer. The chain has TRBV9 and TRBJ1-2; TRBD1 matches at 10 bases. The input for sequencing was CD4+ or CD8+ T cells sorted from blood, taken in a trial of the OX40 agonist ivuxolimab. The CDR3 here is CASSASETGGDYGYTF. In nucleotides, the CDR3 is TGTGCCAGCAGCGCCTCTGAGACAGGGGGCGACTATGGCTACACCTTC.